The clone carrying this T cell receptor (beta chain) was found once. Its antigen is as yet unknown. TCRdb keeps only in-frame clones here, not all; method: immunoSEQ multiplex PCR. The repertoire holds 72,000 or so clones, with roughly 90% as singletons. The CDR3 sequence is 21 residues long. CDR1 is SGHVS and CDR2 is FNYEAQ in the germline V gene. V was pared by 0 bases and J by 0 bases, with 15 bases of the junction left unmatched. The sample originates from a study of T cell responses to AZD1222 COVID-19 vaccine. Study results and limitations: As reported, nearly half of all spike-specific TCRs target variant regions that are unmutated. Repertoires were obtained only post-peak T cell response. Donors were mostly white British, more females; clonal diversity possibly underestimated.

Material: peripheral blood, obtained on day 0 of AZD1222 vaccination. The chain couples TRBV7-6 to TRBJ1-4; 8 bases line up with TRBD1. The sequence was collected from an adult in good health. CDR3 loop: CASSLAQPPDRGWSTNEKLFF. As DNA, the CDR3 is TGTGCCAGCAGCTTAGCCCAACCCCCAGACAGGGGATGGTCAACTAATGAAAAACTGTTTTTT.